The clone carrying this TCR beta chain was detected a few times. Its cognate antigen is unknown. Using immunoSEQ multiplex PCR, the repertoire was profiled, and TCRdb retains in-frame clones only, with some absent. Among around 4,700 clones listed, 70% to 80% were seen once. The record originates from a study of immune evolution from preneoplasia to lung adenocarcinoma. CDR3 length equals 13 residues. The ends were cut back, 1 base at V and 9 bases at J, with 13 bases in the middle. The germline CDR1 and CDR2 sequences are WSHSY and SAAADI. Patients had resection in Japan or China between the mid-2010s and the late 2010s. Histologic diagnosis was independently verified by two lung pathologists. Overall study findings and caveats: Top clone frequencies peaked in normal lung, apparently declining through invasive adenocarcinoma.

This TCR derives from a person aged 55-80 years with lung adenocarcinoma. This chain connects TRBV10-2 to TRBJ2-7, with a possible D match to TRBD2 (7 bases). The sequenced sample consisted of FFPE adjacent normal lung tissue. CDR3 sequence (DNA): TGCGCCAGCAGTGAGTGGGGGGGCCGCGGGCAGTACTTC. This gives the protein CASSEWGGRGQYF.